Presented here are 10 T cell receptor beta chains from one specimen sequenced in a study of cytomegalovirus exposure and HLA in healthy donors (dated by TCRdb to between 2016 and 2019). Library preparation used the immunoSEQ multiplex PCR assay. For the multiplex PCR, a mixture combining 60 forward primers for TCR Vbeta segments and 13 reverse primers for TCR Jbeta segments was used. Imported from immuneACCESS, the table was reduced by TCRdb to in-frame sequences with V and J called. These copies leave out some clones; in studies compared against another copy, an unresolved V gene accounts for under half, and the cause of the remainder is not known. The sample table records about 130,000 clones. The ten largest account for approximately 2.6% of the sample. Sequenced: PBMCs. The origin of the receptors is a man younger than 45 in good health and CMV-seronegative.

J is TRBJ1-2 and V is TRBV5-4; 7 nucleotides match TRBD1. Unmatched junction bases numbered 3, after V lost 4 bases and J lost 3 bases. The germline V gene has CDR1 SGHNT and CDR2 YYREEE (reference sequence). This CDR3 has 13 amino acids. Here the CDR3 DNA reads TGTGCCAGCAGCCCGGACAGGCACTATGGCTACACCTTC. The encoded protein is CASSPDRHYGYTF. Together with reference TRBV5-4 and TRBJ1-2, the CDR3 gives the full variable domain: ETGVTQSPTHLIKTRGQQVTLRCSSQSGHNTVSWYQQALGQGPQFIFQYYREEENGRGNFPPRFSGLQFPNYSSELNVNALELDDSALYLCASSPDRHYGYTFGSGTRLTVV.

The chain combines TRBV28 with TRBJ1-4; D unclear. This CDR3 contains 13 residues. V lost 6 bases and J 3 bases, leaving 8 bases between the germline ends. CDR1 and CDR2 from the germline V gene are MDHEN and SYDVKM. CDR3 DNA sequence: TGTGCCAGCAGGGCAGGATCTAATGAAAAACTGTTTTTT. Amino acid sequence: CASRAGSNEKLFF.

J is TRBJ2-2 and V is TRBV5-4; 13 positions agree with TRBD2. V lost 4 bases and J lost 7; bases outside the gene matches: 7. Germline-derived CDR1 and CDR2 are SGHNT and YYREEE (reference sequence). The CDR3 sequence is 16 residues long. The CDR3 nucleotides are TGTGCCAGCAGCCGGACTAGCGGGAGTAGCGGCGGGGAGCTGTTTTTT. This encodes CASSRTSGSSGGELFF.

The CDR3 reads CASSTRGLPSTDTQYF. CDR3 coding DNA: TGTGCCAGCAGCACGAGGGGGCTGCCTAGCACAGATACGCAGTATTTT. The gene calls are TRBV9 and TRBJ2-3; 7 bases agree with TRBD1. Germline V CDR1 and CDR2: SGDLS, YYNGEE. After removal of 4 bases from V and 0 bases from J, the junction contained 8 bases not matched to a gene. The CDR3 runs 16 residues.

This sequence joins TRBV19 and TRBJ1-5; weak D call: TRBD1 (6 bases). Germline lookup yields CDR1 LNHDA and CDR2 SQIVND (reference sequence). Trimming removed 3 bases at V and 4 bases at J, with 13 bases between. CDR3 length: 15 amino acids. CDR3 nucleotides: TGTGCCAGTAGTATTTCAGGGGAGCTGAATCAGCCCCAGCATTTT. This encodes CASSISGELNQPQHF.

The chain couples TRBV5-1 to TRBJ2-3, with no clear D. CDR1 SGHRS and CDR2 YFSETQ come from the germline V gene. The CDR3 is made up of 14 amino acids. Trimming left V 5 bases short and J 2 bases short, with 12 bases between. Here the CDR3 DNA reads TGCGCCAGCAGTCTTGGGCACATCACAGATACGCAGTATTTT. It translates to CASSLGHITDTQYF.

The V call is TRBV7-8, the J call TRBJ1-1; the D gene is possibly TRBD1 (5 bases). The CDR3 contains 13 residues. Trimming removed 5 bases from V and 1 base from J, with 8 bases in between. From germline, CDR1 is SGHVS and CDR2 FQNEAQ. CDR3 protein: CASSTDRNTEAFF. The CDR3 DNA sequence: TGTGCCAGCAGCACTGACAGGAACACTGAAGCTTTCTTT. Full variable domain (rest looked up from reference TRBV7-8 and TRBJ1-1): GAGVSQSPRYKVAKRGQDVALRCDPISGHVSLFWYQQALGQGPEFLTYFQNEAQLDKSGLPSDRFFAERPEGSVSTLKIQRTQQEDSAVYLCASSTDRNTEAFFGQGTRLTVV.

The chain uses TRBV28 and TRBJ1-1, with TRBD1 identical over 11 bases. The germline V gene encodes CDR1 MDHEN and CDR2 SYDVKM. The V gene end was trimmed by 6 bases and the J gene end by 3 bases; junction bases not matched to a gene: 3. The CDR3 is made up of 14 amino acids. The CDR3 DNA sequence: TGTGCCAGCAGCCGGGACAGGGGGGACACTGAAGCTTTCTTT. The encoded protein is CASSRDRGDTEAFF.

V gene TRBV14 combines with J gene TRBJ2-7; 9 bases fit TRBD1. Trimming at V came to 1 base and at J to 11 bases, leaving 6 bases not matched to a gene. Germline-derived CDR1 and CDR2 are SGHDN and FVKESK. This CDR3 spans 13 amino acids. CDR3 bases: TGTGCCAGCAGCCAAGGACAGGGGGTTGTTGAGTACTTC. Encoded protein: CASSQGQGVVEYF.

The chain is built from TRBV19 and TRBJ1-2, with D maybe TRBD1 (5 bases). Germline-derived CDR1 and CDR2 are LNHDA and SQIVND (reference sequence). Trimming pared 2 bases from V and 4 bases from J, leaving 8 bases between. The CDR3 length is 13 residues. DNA for the CDR3: TGTGCCAGTAGTATACAGGGTTTCTATGGCTACACCTTC. Its protein is CASSIQGFYGYTF. The complete variable domain, with remaining parts taken from reference TRBV19 and TRBJ1-2, reads DGGITQSPKYLFRKEGQNVTLSCEQNLNHDAMYWYRQDPGQGLRLIYYSQIVNDFQKGDIAEGYSVSREKKESFPLTVTSAQKNPTAFYLCASSIQGFYGYTFGSGTRLTVV.